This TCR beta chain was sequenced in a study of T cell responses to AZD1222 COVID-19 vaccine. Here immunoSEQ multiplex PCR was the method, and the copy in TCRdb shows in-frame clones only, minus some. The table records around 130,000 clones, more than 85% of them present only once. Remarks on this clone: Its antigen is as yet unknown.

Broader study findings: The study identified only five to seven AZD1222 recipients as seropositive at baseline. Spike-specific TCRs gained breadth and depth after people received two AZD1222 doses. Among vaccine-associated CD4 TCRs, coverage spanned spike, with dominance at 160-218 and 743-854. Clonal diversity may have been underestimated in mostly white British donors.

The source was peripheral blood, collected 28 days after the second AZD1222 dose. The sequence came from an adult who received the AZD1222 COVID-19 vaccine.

CDR3 sequence: CASSLGEQYF. In nucleotides, the CDR3 is TGTGCCAGCAGCCTTGGCGAGCAGTACTTC. The V call is TRBV9, the J call TRBJ2-7; no clear D. Germline assignment: CDR1 SGDLS and CDR2 YYNGEE. The CDR3 has 10 residues. Deletions cut 4 bases from V and 6 bases from J, with 5 bases between.